A selection of T cell receptor beta chains follows, all from one sample in a study of Ad26.COV2.S vaccination and SARS-CoV-2 variants. Produced via immunoSEQ multiplex PCR; TCRdb's table is partial and in-frame only. The repertoire holds roughly 350,000 clones, with 86% as singletons. Sequenced here: peripheral blood, sampled in a trial of Ad26.COV2.S vaccine versus placebo. The origin of the receptors is a person aged 18-60 years who received the Ad26.COV2.S COVID-19 vaccine or a placebo. Both conserved end residues are part of each CDR3. The D gene is left open where the match is weak. Clone sizes are given selectively: once, few, many, or a class where the clone is expanded.

>TRBJ2-5|TRBV7-2|-|-|16
CASSFAAGAGGETQYF
TGTGCCAGCAGCTTCGCGGCGGGGGCCGGGGGGGAGACCCAGTACTTC
>TRBJ1-2|TRBV20-1|-|-|11
CSAREAWGYTF
TGCAGTGCTAGAGAGGCTTGGGGCTACACCTTC
>TRBJ1-5|TRBV19|-|-|15
CASSLEWGTDQPQHF
TGTGCCAGTAGCTTAGAGTGGGGGACGGATCAGCCCCAGCATTTT
>TRBJ2-2|TRBV19|TRBD1|-|19
CASSIRPGTGLGNTGELFF
TGTGCCAGTAGTATTCGTCCCGGGACAGGGCTTGGGAACACCGGGGAGCTGTTTTTT
>TRBJ1-2|TRBV18|-|-|16
CASSPRQGGGSYGYTF
TGTGCCAGCTCACCACGTCAAGGTGGAGGCAGCTATGGCTACACCTTC
>TRBJ1-6|TRBV28|-|-|16
CASTRSGNSYNSPLHF
TGTGCCAGCACCCGGAGTGGAAACTCCTATAATTCACCCCTCCACTTT
>TRBJ1-5|TRBV6-2/TRBV6-3|-|-|16
CASSYSGRYSNQPQHF
TGTGCCAGCAGTTACTCGGGTCGTTATAGCAATCAGCCCCAGCATTTT
>TRBJ1-5|TRBV19|-|-|15
CASSIEVSMHQPQHF
TGTGCCAGTAGTATAGAGGTCTCAATGCATCAGCCCCAGCATTTT
>TRBJ1-1|TRBV15|-|-|15
CATSGQTAGNTEAFF
TGTGCCACCAGCGGACAGACAGCCGGGAACACTGAAGCTTTCTTT
>TRBJ2-1|TRBV7-2|TRBD2|-|13
CASTPTSLQEQFF
TGTGCCAGCACCCCGACTAGCCTCCAAGAGCAGTTCTTC
>TRBJ2-5|TRBV30|TRBD2|-|15
CAWNIRGGLAETQYF
TGTGCCTGGAACATACGGGGGGGGTTGGCAGAGACCCAGTACTTC
>TRBJ1-1|TRBV12-3/TRBV12-4|-|-|13
CASSLAWGTEAFF
TGTGCCAGCAGTTTAGCGTGGGGAACTGAAGCTTTCTTT
>TRBJ2-1|TRBV6-6|TRBD2|once|16
CASSYSVAGGPREQFF
TGTGCCAGCAGTTACTCGGTGGCGGGGGGGCCACGTGAGCAGTTCTTC
>TRBJ2-3|TRBV5-5|-|-|16
CASSLFWQSSTDTQYF
TGTGCCAGCAGCTTGTTTTGGCAGTCTAGCACAGATACGCAGTATTTT
>TRBJ2-1|TRBV7-2|TRBD1|-|18
CASSSKTAGTGISNEQFF
TGTGCCAGCAGCTCCAAGACCGCCGGGACAGGGATTTCGAATGAGCAGTTCTTC
>TRBJ2-7|TRBV3-1/TRBV3-2|-|-|14
CASSPGTSSAEQYF
TGTGCCAGCAGCCCCGGGACATCCTCCGCCGAGCAGTACTTC